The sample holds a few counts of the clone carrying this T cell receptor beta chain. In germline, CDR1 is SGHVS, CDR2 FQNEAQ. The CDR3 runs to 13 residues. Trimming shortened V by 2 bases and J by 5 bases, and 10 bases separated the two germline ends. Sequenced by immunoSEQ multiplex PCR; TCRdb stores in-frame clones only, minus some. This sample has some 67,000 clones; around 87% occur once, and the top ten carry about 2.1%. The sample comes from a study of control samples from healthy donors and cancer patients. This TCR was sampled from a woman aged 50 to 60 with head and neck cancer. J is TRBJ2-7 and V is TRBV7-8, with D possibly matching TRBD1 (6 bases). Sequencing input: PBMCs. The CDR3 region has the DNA TGTGCCAGCAGCTTAACAGGGTGGAACGAGCAGTACTTC. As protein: CASSLTGWNEQYF.